Following are 27 T cell receptor beta chains from one sample sequenced in a study of blood T cell repertoires in COVID-19. Method: immunoSEQ multiplex PCR; TCRdb's copy keeps in-frame clones and lacks some. The sample carries around 370,000 clones, roughly 90% recorded once. The sequenced sample was peripheral blood. The source is a woman aged 70-85 years with COVID-19, enrolled during active disease.

V and J are TRBV4-2 and TRBJ2-3, with D maybe TRBD2 (5 bases). Germline CDR1 and CDR2: LGHNA and YNFKEQ. The CDR3 consists of 16 residues. V shed 1 base and J shed 3 bases, with 14 bases lying between them. The CDR3, as DNA: TGTGCCAGCAGCCAAGGTGAGGCGCGGGCTACAGATACGCAGTATTTT. It yields the protein CASSQGEARATDTQYF.

The V call is TRBV3-1 (or the pseudogene TRBV3-2), the J call TRBJ2-1; possible D gene TRBD2, 6 bases. Germline V gives CDR1 LGHDT, CDR2 YNNKEL (reference sequence). The V gene lost 1 base and the J gene lost 0 bases, with 16 bases spanning the gap. CDR3 length: 18 residues. CDR3: CASSQGKGGASSYNEQFF. For the CDR3, the DNA is TGTGCCAGCAGCCAAGGAAAAGGCGGGGCTAGCTCCTACAATGAGCAGTTCTTC.

This clone has more than one count but fewer than ten. This chain connects TRBV9 to TRBJ1-2; 8 bases fit TRBD1. The J segment lost 7 bases and the V segment lost 3 bases, leaving 8 bases of the junction unmatched. The CDR3 has 14 residues. CDR1 is SGDLS and CDR2 is YYNGEE in the germline V gene. The CDR3: CASSADQDRAGYTF. CDR3 sequence (DNA): TGTGCCAGCAGCGCGGACCAGGACAGGGCTGGCTACACCTTC.

The chain is built from TRBV2 and TRBJ1-1; TRBD1 is a possible D gene (6 bases). Trimming cost V 2 bases and J 1 base, with 11 bases left between them. The CDR3 length is 15 residues. Germline lookup yields CDR1 SNHLY and CDR2 FYNNEI. CDR3 nucleotide sequence: TGTGCCAGCAGTGAAAGCGGACAGCCGAACACTGAAGCTTTCTTT. Amino acid sequence: CASSESGQPNTEAFF.

The chain employs TRBV5-1 and TRBJ2-7, with D possibly matching TRBD1 (6 bases). Trimming pared 2 bases from V and 4 bases from J, leaving 16 bases between. Germline V lookup: CDR1 SGHRS, CDR2 YFSETQ. There are 15 residues in the CDR3. The CDR3 here is CASSLTGNGLYEQYF. For the CDR3, the DNA is TGCGCCAGCAGCTTAACAGGGAATGGCCTTTACGAGCAGTACTTC.

DNA for the CDR3: TGTGCCAGCAGCTGGCAGGGTATCGGCGAGCAGTACTTC. It specifies CASSWQGIGEQYF. The chain recombines TRBV5-6 with TRBJ2-7; tentatively, D is TRBD1 (5 bases). The ends were cut back, 3 bases at V and 6 bases at J, with 13 bases in the middle. The CDR3 runs 13 residues. The germline gives CDR1 SGHDT, CDR2 YYEEEE. Filled out from reference TRBV5-6 and TRBJ2-7, the complete variable domain reads DAGVTQSPTHLIKTRGQQVTLRCSPKSGHDTVSWYQQALGQGPQFIFQYYEEEERQRGNFPDRFSGHQFPNYSSELNVNALLLGDSALYLCASSWQGIGEQYFGPGTRLTVT.

The chain carries TRBV5-1 and TRBJ2-5; D might be TRBD2 (6 bases). Trimming shortened V by 4 bases and J by 2 bases, and 9 bases separated the two germline ends. There are 13 residues in the CDR3. Germline loops: CDR1 SGHRS, CDR2 YFSETQ. In nucleotides, the CDR3 is TGCGCCAGCAGCCCGGGGGTTCAAGAGACCCAGTACTTC. Protein product: CASSPGVQETQYF. Looking up the rest from reference TRBV5-1 and TRBJ2-5 gives the full variable domain: KAGVTQTPRYLIKTRGQQVTLSCSPISGHRSVSWYQQTPGQGLQFLFEYFSETQRNKGNFPGRFSGRQFSNSRSEMNVSTLELGDSALYLCASSPGVQETQYFGPGTRLLVL.

The chain recombines TRBV30 with TRBJ1-4; 7 bases map to TRBD1. The junction had 3 bases not matched to a gene; V was cut back by 5 bases and J by 0 bases. CDR3 length: 14 amino acids. Per germline, CDR1 GTSNPN and CDR2 SVGIG (reference sequence). This CDR3 reads CAWATGTTNEKLFF. The CDR3 DNA is TGTGCCTGGGCGACAGGGACAACTAATGAAAAACTGTTTTTT.

V and J are TRBV7-2 and TRBJ1-5; TRBD1 matches 8 bases. V lost 5 bases to trimming and J lost 7 bases; unmatched junction nucleotides: 7. Germline V gives CDR1 SGHTA, CDR2 FQGNSA. CDR3 length: 14 residues. The CDR3 sequence: CASSPGQGWQPQHF. The CDR3 DNA follows: TGTGCCAGCAGCCCTGGACAGGGATGGCAGCCCCAGCATTTT. Full variable domain (missing parts from reference TRBV7-2 and TRBJ1-5): GAGVSQSPSNKVTEKGKDVELRCDPISGHTALYWYRQSLGQGLEFLIYFQGNSAPDKSGLPSDRFSAERTGGSVSTLTIQRTQQEDSAVYLCASSPGQGWQPQHFGDGTRLSIL.

The chain uses TRBV9 and TRBJ1-1, with 10 bases matching TRBD1. The germline CDR1 and CDR2 sequences are SGDLS and YYNGEE. V lost 3 bases to trimming and J lost 0 bases; unmatched junction nucleotides: 8. This CDR3 comprises 17 residues. CDR3: CASSASRTGGMNTEAFF. As DNA, the CDR3 is TGTGCCAGCAGCGCCAGTCGGACAGGGGGAATGAACACTGAAGCTTTCTTT.

The gene calls are TRBV5-8 and TRBJ1-5; perhaps TRBD1 as D (6 bases). This CDR3 is built from 15 residues. Germline loops: CDR1 SGHTS, CDR2 YDEGEE. Trimming cost V 3 bases and J 7 bases, with 17 bases left between them. In DNA, the CDR3 is TGTGCCAGCAGCTCCAGCAGGGGTGGAGAGCAGCCCCAGCATTTT. The encoded protein is CASSSSRGGEQPQHF. Full variable domain (rest looked up from reference TRBV5-8 and TRBJ1-5): EAGVTQSPTHLIKTRGQQATLRCSPISGHTSVYWYQQALGLGLQFLLWYDEGEERNRGNFPPRFSGRQFPNYSSELNVNALELEDSALYLCASSSSRGGEQPQHFGDGTRLSIL.

Worth noting for this clone: The sample carries other DNA sequences with the same CDR3. This chain links TRBV27 with TRBJ1-2; TRBD1 is a possible D gene (5 bases). This CDR3 spans 14 amino acids. Germline V lookup: CDR1 MNHEY, CDR2 SMNVEV (reference sequence). The ends were cut back, 5 bases at V and 3 bases at J, with 13 bases in the middle. CDR3 region: CASSLGGADYGYTF. CDR3 DNA: TGTGCCAGCAGTCTGGGAGGGGCCGACTATGGCTACACCTTC.

The J gene is TRBJ1-1, the V gene TRBV9; D uncertain. Trimming removed 0 bases at V and 8 bases at J, with 8 bases between. The germline V gene encodes CDR1 SGDLS and CDR2 YYNGEE. The CDR3 extends over 12 amino acids. The CDR3 DNA sequence: TGTGCCAGCAGCGTAGTGACTGAGGAAGCTTTCTTT. It encodes CASSVVTEEAFF.

V is TRBV12-5 and J is TRBJ2-1; 11 nucleotides match TRBD2. The CDR3 is 15 residues long. V shed 4 bases and J 10 bases; nucleotides not matched to a gene: 9. Germline loops: CDR1 LGHNT, CDR2 FRNRAP. The CDR3 here is CASGSLSGGAGEQFF. The DNA for the CDR3 is TGTGCTAGTGGTTCCCTTAGCGGGGGGGCAGGCGAGCAGTTCTTC. Combining the CDR3 with reference TRBV12-5 and TRBJ2-1 gives the whole variable domain DARVTQTPRHKVTEMGQEVTMRCQPILGHNTVFWYRQTMMQGLELLAYFRNRAPLDDSGMPKDRFSAEMPDATLATLKIQPSEPRDSAVYFCASGSLSGGAGEQFFGPGTRLTVL.

The chain links TRBV11-2 to TRBJ2-3; TRBD2 agrees at 9 bases. The germline V gene encodes CDR1 SGHAT and CDR2 FQNNGV. The CDR3 length is 16 residues. The ends lost 5 bases at V and 2 bases at J; junction bases unmatched: 8. The DNA for the CDR3 is TGTGCCAGCAGCATGAGGACTAGCGTCAACACAGATACGCAGTATTTT. Protein product: CASSMRTSVNTDTQYF.

This clone has a single count. This chain connects TRBV4-2 to TRBJ2-3, with 7 bases fitting TRBD1. Trimming cost V 3 bases and J 2 bases; bases outside gene matches: 11. From germline, CDR1 is LGHNA and CDR2 YNFKEQ. There are 17 residues in the CDR3. The CDR3 coding sequence is TGTGCCAGCAGCCAGCCCCCAGGGACAGTCATCACAGATACGCAGTATTTT. It encodes CASSQPPGTVITDTQYF.

The rearrangement uses TRBV30 and TRBJ1-1; D gene unclear. Germline loops: CDR1 GTSNPN, CDR2 SVGIG (reference sequence). The CDR3 sequence is 13 residues long. V was clipped by 2 bases and J by 1 base, with 8 bases between them. In nucleotides, the CDR3 is TGTGCCTGGAGTCGACAAGAGAACACTGAAGCTTTCTTT. This gives the protein CAWSRQENTEAFF.

The chain couples TRBV11-2 to TRBJ1-2; TRBD1 is a possible D gene (5 bases). The CDR3 length is 15 residues. In germline, CDR1 is SGHAT, CDR2 FQNNGV. Trimming took 5 bases from V and 8 from J, leaving 21 bases between them. The CDR3 loop is CASSPSLQGIGGYTF. The CDR3 region has the DNA TGTGCCAGCAGCCCATCCCTCCAGGGAATAGGCGGCTACACCTTC.

This chain links TRBV2 with TRBJ1-4; 11 bases are a match to TRBD1. The trim removed 6 bases at V and 5 bases at J, leaving 2 bases unmatched. Germline V gene data show CDR1 as SNHLY and CDR2 as FYNNEI. The CDR3 is 14 amino acids. CDR3 region: CASSGTGGNEKLFF. The CDR3 nucleotides read TGTGCCAGCAGCGGGACAGGGGGAAATGAAAAACTGTTTTTT.

A single count supports this clone. The chain is built from TRBV10-1 and TRBJ2-2, with D hard to call. V was shortened by 8 bases and J by 6 bases, with 13 bases between the two germline ends. This CDR3 contains 13 residues. Germline values: CDR1 WNHNN, CDR2 SYGVQD (reference sequence). The CDR3 loop reads CASSGSWAGELFF. In DNA, the CDR3 is TGCGCCAGCTCCGGGTCCTGGGCCGGGGAGCTGTTTTTT.

This clone appeared once. This sequence joins TRBV6-6 and TRBJ1-2, with 7 bases aligning to TRBD1. Germline CDR1 and CDR2: MNHNY and SVGAGI (reference sequence). CDR3 size: 14 residues. V gave up 0 bases and J gave up 8 bases; unmatched junction bases: 6. The CDR3, as DNA: TGTGCCAGCAGTTACTCACGACAGGGAGAGGGCTACACCTTC. As protein: CASSYSRQGEGYTF.

The V call is TRBV7-2, the J call TRBJ2-2; 13 positions agree with TRBD2. The germline V gene encodes CDR1 SGHTA and CDR2 FQGNSA. V trimming: 5 bases; J trimming: 6 bases; junction bases outside the gene matches: 12. The CDR3 consists of 18 residues. The CDR3 DNA is TGTGCCAGCAGCGCCCGGACTAGCGGGGGCATAGGGGCCGGGGAGCTGTTTTTT. Translating gives CASSARTSGGIGAGELFF.

J is TRBJ2-7 and V is TRBV5-4; possibly TRBD1 for D (5 bases). The CDR3 has 16 amino acids. Germline CDR1 SGHNT, CDR2 YYREEE (reference sequence). V was shortened by 0 bases and J by 3 bases, with 16 bases between the two germline ends. The DNA for the CDR3 is TGTGCCAGCAGCTTGGATTCAGGGTTCGGATACTACGAGCAGTACTTC. Its translation: CASSLDSGFGYYEQYF.

The gene calls are TRBV5-1 and TRBJ1-1; 9 bases are shared with TRBD1. The J segment lost 6 bases and the V segment lost 4 bases, leaving 10 bases of the junction unmatched. The germline V gene encodes CDR1 SGHRS and CDR2 YFSETQ. CDR3 size: 15 residues. CDR3 residues: CASSGTRDRVPEAFF. The CDR3 region has the DNA TGCGCCAGCAGCGGGACCCGGGACAGGGTACCTGAAGCTTTCTTT.

The V and J genes are TRBV28 and TRBJ2-5; 11 bases map to TRBD1. There are 15 residues in the CDR3. Per germline, CDR1 MDHEN and CDR2 SYDVKM. J was trimmed by 5 bases and V by 5 bases; bases with no gene match: 7. The CDR3 region is CASSPRTGGGETQYF. CDR3 DNA: TGTGCCAGCAGTCCCCGGACAGGGGGCGGGGAGACCCAGTACTTC.

This clone has only a few counts. The chain recombines TRBV2 with TRBJ1-2; D is ambiguous. Trimming pared 11 bases from V and 5 bases from J, leaving 18 bases between. The germline gives CDR1 SNHLY, CDR2 FYNNEI. This CDR3 has 13 residues. The CDR3 spells CAEEEVASYGYTF. The CDR3 nucleotides are TGTGCCGAAGAGGAAGTGGCCTCGTATGGCTACACCTTC.

V gene TRBV6-1 combines with J gene TRBJ1-1, with 10 bases aligning to TRBD1. The germline gives CDR1 MNHNS, CDR2 SASEGT. The V segment lost 3 bases and the J segment 8 bases; nucleotides outside the gene matches: 9. This CDR3 spans 15 amino acids. This CDR3 is CASSDIKLDRGEAFF. The CDR3 nucleotides are TGTGCCAGCAGTGACATAAAACTGGACAGGGGGGAAGCTTTCTTT.